This TCR beta chain was documented in a study of shared clonotypes between healthy human individuals. Study-level results: Enrolling few donors narrowed the genetic and exposure-history diversity that was represented. Memory subsets generally showed lower estimated richness than naive subsets.

The CDR3 is made up of 17 amino acids. In germline, CDR1 is SGHAT, CDR2 FQNNGV. The V gene lost 3 bases and the J gene lost 2 bases, with 17 bases spanning the gap. In regard to this clone: The antigen is undetermined.

The data were produced by immunoSEQ multiplex PCR, yet TCRdb's version contains in-frame clones alone and is incomplete. The table includes about 92,000 clones, almost 70% detected once. Sequencing was done on a sample of memory CD8+ T cells sorted from blood. Subset denoted: CD45RO+ cells pooled with CCR7-negative TemRA cells. The J gene is TRBJ2-1, the V gene TRBV11-2; D is unclear. This receptor was taken from a man aged 25 to 40 in good health. The CDR3 loop reads CASSFEVRVSAYNEQFF. DNA for the CDR3: TGTGCCAGCAGCTTTGAAGTACGGGTAAGCGCCTACAATGAGCAGTTCTTC.